These 6 T cell receptor beta chains were all obtained from the same sample, sequenced in a study of long-term antiretroviral therapy in people with HIV. Samples were assayed with immunoSEQ v3.0 at survey level. Profiling relied on immunoSEQ multiplex PCR, and the TCRdb table lists in-frame clones only, not all of them. The repertoire holds 20,000 to 25,000 clones, with 65% to 85% as singletons. This specimen consisted of unsorted PBMCs, obtained 1.2 years after starting antiretroviral therapy. These receptors were taken from a woman aged 40 to 55 with HIV.

The chain recombines TRBV5-4 with TRBJ1-1; 10 bases match TRBD1. With 0 bases clipped from V and 8 bases from J, the junction kept 10 bases outside the gene matches. This CDR3 has 16 residues. Germline-derived CDR1 and CDR2 are SGHNT and YYREEE (reference sequence). The CDR3 spells CASSLGQGAFIAEAFF. The CDR3, as DNA: TGTGCCAGCAGCTTGGGACAGGGGGCGTTTATAGCCGAAGCTTTCTTT.

The count of this clone is one. The gene calls are TRBV7-9 and TRBJ2-7; 7 bases align to TRBD1. The CDR3 extends over 15 amino acids. J gave up 4 bases and V 5 bases, and 11 bases lay outside the gene matches. Germline CDR1 and CDR2: SEHNR and FQNEAQ (reference sequence). CDR3 loop: CASSLGTVTPYEQYF. Written as DNA, the CDR3 is TGTGCCAGCAGCCTCGGGACAGTTACTCCTTACGAGCAGTACTTC.

This chain uses TRBV6-5 with TRBJ2-1, with no clear D. This CDR3 spans 12 amino acids. Germline V lookup: CDR1 MNHEY, CDR2 SVGAGI. Trimming removed 7 bases from V and 8 bases from J, with 12 bases in between. The CDR3 is CASIGRTDEQFF. CDR3 coding DNA: TGTGCCAGCATTGGGCGCACGGATGAGCAGTTCTTC.

The chain uses TRBV10-2 and TRBJ2-7, with unresolved D. The CDR3 consists of 13 residues. The V gene lost 6 bases and the J gene lost 2 bases, with 11 bases spanning the gap. Germline CDR1 and CDR2: WSHSY and SAAADI. CDR3 coding DNA: TGCGCCAGCAGGTCGGTCGGCACCTACGAGCAGTACTTC. It yields the protein CASRSVGTYEQYF.

This chain joins TRBV19 and TRBJ2-5, with TRBD1 matching 9 bases. V was clipped by 4 bases and J by 1 base; unmatched bases: 4. The germline V gene has CDR1 LNHDA and CDR2 SQIVND (reference sequence). This CDR3 is built from 15 residues. The CDR3 is CASSTGTGPQETQYF. The CDR3 region has the DNA TGTGCCAGTAGTACCGGGACAGGGCCCCAAGAGACCCAGTACTTC.

The gene calls are TRBV6-5 and TRBJ2-2, with TRBD1 identical over 7 bases. V was clipped by 7 bases and J by 0 bases; unmatched bases: 5. The CDR3 covers 15 residues. The germline gives CDR1 MNHEY, CDR2 SVGAGI. CDR3 residues: CASTVGTANTGELFF. The CDR3 coding sequence is TGTGCCAGCACCGTGGGGACAGCGAACACCGGGGAGCTGTTTTTT.